Listed below are T cell receptor beta chains from one sample, sequenced in a study of OX40 agonist ivuxolimab in advanced cancers. This table comes from immunoSEQ multiplex PCR, and its TCRdb copy is limited to in-frame clones, with some not included. The repertoire holds 25,000 to 35,000 clones, with less than 90% as singletons. Specimen: CD4+ or CD8+ T cells sorted from blood, collected in a trial of the OX40 agonist ivuxolimab. Source of these receptors: an adult with an advanced solid tumor such as melanoma, head and neck, liver or kidney cancer. The CDR3 runs from the conserved cysteine through the conserved F or W. The order of the fields is D gene, V gene, J gene, clone size, CDR3 DNA, CDR3 protein. A D gene is named only where the DNA matches it firmly. Part of the rows lack a size; the others show once, few, many or a class for expanded clones.

>NA|TRBV27|TRBJ2-1|NA
TGTGCCAGCAGTTTATCCCAAGCACAGAGCTCCTACAATGAGCAGTTCTTC
CASSLSQAQSSYNEQFF
>TRBD2|TRBV4-1|TRBJ2-3|once
TGCGCCAGCAGCCAGACAGGACTAGCGCGAGATACGCAGTATTTT
CASSQTGLARDTQYF
>NA|TRBV4-1|TRBJ2-7|NA
TGCGCCAGCAGGGGGAGCTCCTACGAGCAGTACTTC
CASRGSSYEQYF
>NA|TRBV18|TRBJ2-5|NA
TGTGCCAGCTCAACTTTACAGGGAGGGCACCAAGAGACCCAGTACTTC
CASSTLQGGHQETQYF
>NA|TRBV30|TRBJ1-5|NA
TGTGCCTGGAGTGTACTTCAGCCCCAGCATTTT
CAWSVLQPQHF
>NA|TRBV27|TRBJ1-5|once
TGTGCCAGCAGACTCACAGGGTCCCATCAGCCCCAGCATTTT
CASRLTGSHQPQHF
>NA|TRBV5-4|TRBJ1-2|NA
TGTGCCAGCAGCTTGGGGGCGCCTTACTATGGCTACACCTTC
CASSLGAPYYGYTF
>TRBD2|TRBV28|TRBJ2-3|NA
TGTGCCAGCAGTTTTGTCCTAGCGGGAGGGGGGACAGATACGCAGTATTTT
CASSFVLAGGGTDTQYF
>TRBD2|TRBV5-6|TRBJ2-7|NA
TGTGCCAGCAGCTCCGACTTCGAGGGCGGGAGTTACGAGCAGTACTTC
CASSSDFEGGSYEQYF
>TRBD1|TRBV5-8|TRBJ2-7|NA
TGTGCCAGCAGCTTGTGGGACAGAGTCTACGAGCAGTACTTC
CASSLWDRVYEQYF
>TRBD2|TRBV27|TRBJ2-7|NA
TGTGCCAGCAGTTCGGGGACTAGCGGTTCCTACGAGCAGTACTTC
CASSSGTSGSYEQYF
>NA|TRBV11-2|TRBJ2-7|few
TGTGCCAGCAGCTTAGTGGGGTACGAGCAGTACTTC
CASSLVGYEQYF
>TRBD1|TRBV4-3|TRBJ1-2|few
TGCGCCAGCAGCCCCGGCGGGGACAGCCACTATGGCTACACCTTC
CASSPGGDSHYGYTF
>TRBD2|TRBV28|TRBJ2-4|NA
TGTGCCAGCAGGCTTGCGGGGGATCTAGCCAAAAACATTCAGTACTTC
CASRLAGDLAKNIQYF
>TRBD2|TRBV5-4|TRBJ2-1|NA
TGTGCCAGCAGCGTCGGGACTAGCGGGAGCGATGAGCAGTTCTTC
CASSVGTSGSDEQFF
>TRBD2|TRBV19|TRBJ2-1|NA
TGTGCCAGTAGTATATATTTGAGGACTAGCGGGAGTGGTTATGAGCAGTTCTTC
CASSIYLRTSGSGYEQFF